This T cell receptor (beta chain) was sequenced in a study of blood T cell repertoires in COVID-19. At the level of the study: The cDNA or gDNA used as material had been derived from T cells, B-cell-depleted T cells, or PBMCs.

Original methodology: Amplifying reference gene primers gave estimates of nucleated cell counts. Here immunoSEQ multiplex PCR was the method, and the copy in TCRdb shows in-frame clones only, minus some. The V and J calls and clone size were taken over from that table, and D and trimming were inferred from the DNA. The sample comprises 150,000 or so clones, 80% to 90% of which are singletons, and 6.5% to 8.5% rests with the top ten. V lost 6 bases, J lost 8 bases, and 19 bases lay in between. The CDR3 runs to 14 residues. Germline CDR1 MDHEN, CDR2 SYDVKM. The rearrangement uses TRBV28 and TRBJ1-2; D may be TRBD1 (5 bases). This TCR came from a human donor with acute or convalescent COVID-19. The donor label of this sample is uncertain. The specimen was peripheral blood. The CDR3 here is CASRPLTGPLGYTF. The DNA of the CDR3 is TGTGCCAGCAGACCCCTCACAGGCCCCCTAGGCTACACCTTC.